This T cell receptor beta chain originates from a study of human T cells and chemical hapten exposure. Study-wide context: Small differences in pooled library volume mainly drove the variation in TCR yields per sample. Findings of the study overall: TCRs above 1 in 1000 frequency did not change with DPC sensitization.

Concerning this clonotype: Its antigen is still unknown. Just one base apart from a much larger clone, this may be a read error. The conserved final phenylalanine or tryptophan is absent from the CDR3, which likely points to a read error.

Each CDR3 protein gets one entry after TCRdb re-called the RACE reads with MiXCR. The sample has roughly 71,000 distinct CDR3 sequences, about 6% seen once. The sample's time point: healthy volunteer bleed at 6 weeks. The total RNA was obtained from whole blood that was not fractionated. Material: whole blood. This TCR was sampled from a female donor in good health. Some clones in this sample may be carry-over from other donors' samples.

CDR3 amino acids: CASGTSGSYEQYS. In DNA form, the CDR3 reads TGTGCCTCAGGGACTAGCGGCTCCTACGAGCAGTACTCC. V usage is TRBV6-6 and J usage is TRBJ2-7; 11 nucleotides agree with TRBD2. The CDR3 totals 13 residues. V shed 11 bases and J 0 bases; nucleotides not matched to a gene: 3. Germline CDR1 and CDR2: MNHNY and SVGAGI (reference sequence).